The T cell receptor beta chain under discussion was sequenced for a study of early T cells in non-severe SARS-CoV-2 infection. Across the study: With bulk RNA from unsorted whole blood as input, sequencing yielded unpaired chains.

The CDR3 covers 16 residues. Trimming removed 3 bases from V and 0 bases from J, with 12 bases in between. Germline CDR1 SGHVS, CDR2 FNYEAQ. The TCR library protocol attached unique molecular identifiers to the individual cDNA molecules. From the 5' RACE reads, TCRdb called clonotypes with MiXCR, one entry per CDR3 protein. The sample yields tens of thousands of distinct CDR3 sequences, about 15% seen once. On this clonotype itself: Its specificity is unknown.

Study observations and caveats: Anti-spike CD8 responses were favored in VDJdb matching, and private and CD4 specificities were missed.

The receptor's source is an adult who was a healthcare worker with PCR-confirmed SARS-CoV-2 infection or an uninfected control (not recorded which). Sequenced here: whole blood, sampled at baseline. The J gene is TRBJ2-4, the V gene TRBV7-6; tentatively, D is TRBD1 or TRBD2 (5 bases each). The CDR3 nucleotides are TGTGCCAGCAGCTTCGGGACGGACCTAGCCAAAAACATTCAGTACTTC. Protein product: CASSFGTDLAKNIQYF.